This TCR beta chain was identified during a study of cytotoxic CD8 clonotypes in ibrutinib-treated CLL. Whole-study context: Responses: approximately 25 partial, 2 complete; after median roughly 68 months, around 14 stayed remitted, some twelve progressed. Study conclusions and caveats: Clonality climbed at ibrutinib response, then dropped toward baseline at progression. Higher circulating CD8+ T-cell counts strongly accompanied higher baseline clonality, above age-matched healthy donors.

Profiling relied on immunoSEQ multiplex PCR, and the TCRdb table lists in-frame clones only, not all of them. The data show roughly 29,000 clones, approximately 57% seen once. To note about this clone: Its target is unknown.

Genomic DNA in a quantity of around 2 micrograms was derived from cryopreserved PBMCs for TCR beta libraries. This CDR3 spans 13 amino acids. Germline lookup yields CDR1 SGHAT and CDR2 FQNNGV. Between the trimmed V and J ends, which lost 3 bases and 1 base, there was a span of 6 bases. The TCR sequence derives from a human donor with chronic lymphocytic leukemia. This chain connects TRBV11-2 to TRBJ2-5; maybe TRBD2 (5 bases). The specimen was PBMCs, collected before ibrutinib treatment. The CDR3 here is CASSLGSQETQYF. CDR3 bases: TGTGCCAGCAGCTTGGGGAGCCAAGAGACCCAGTACTTC.